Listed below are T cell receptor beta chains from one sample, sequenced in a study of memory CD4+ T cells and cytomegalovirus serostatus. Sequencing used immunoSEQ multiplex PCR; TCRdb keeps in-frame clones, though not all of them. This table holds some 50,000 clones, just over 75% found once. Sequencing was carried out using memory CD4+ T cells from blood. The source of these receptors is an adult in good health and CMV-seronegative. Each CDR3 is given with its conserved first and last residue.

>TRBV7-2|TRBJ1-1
CASSLYVVGTEAFF
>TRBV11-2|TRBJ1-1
CASSLDRVNTEAFF
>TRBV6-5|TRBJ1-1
CASIQGARGTEAFF
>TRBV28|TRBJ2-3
CASSSGTARGTDTQYF
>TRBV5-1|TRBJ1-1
CASSLQGFMNTEAFF
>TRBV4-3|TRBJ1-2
CASSQDPAPRGYTF
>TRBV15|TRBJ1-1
CATSREGEHTEAFF
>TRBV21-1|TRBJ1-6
CASSNRWTGRNSPLHF
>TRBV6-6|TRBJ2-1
CASSYEQGKGYNEQFF
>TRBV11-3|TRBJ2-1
CASSSTSGSYNEQFF
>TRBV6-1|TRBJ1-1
CASSEGGAMTEAFF
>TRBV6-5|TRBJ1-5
CASSRGGNQPQHF
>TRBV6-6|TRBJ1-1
CASREIGTGNTEAFF
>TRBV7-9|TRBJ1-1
CASTNSPEAFF
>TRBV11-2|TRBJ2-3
CASSSGGRSDTQYF
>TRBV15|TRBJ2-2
CATSSPGQGAHGELFF
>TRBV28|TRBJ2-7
CASSLYYEQYF
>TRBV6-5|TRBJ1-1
CASSRDGLMNTEAFF
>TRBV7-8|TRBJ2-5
CASSLDGQETQYF
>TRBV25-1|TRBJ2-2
CASSQVERFGELFF
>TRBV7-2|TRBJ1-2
CASSLEVSYGYTF
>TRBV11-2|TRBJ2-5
CASATSIGGGQETQYF